Below, 2 T cell receptor beta chains from the same sample are listed, as sequenced in a study of CD8 T cells in Susac syndrome. About 0.5 to 1 ug RNA was reverse transcribed with random hexamers. TCRdb re-analysed the immunoSEQ multiplex PCR reads in MiXCR, keeping a single row per CDR3 protein. Of about 280,000 distinct CDR3 sequences in the sample, approximately 85% were seen once. The sample consisted of CD8+ T cells from PBMCs. All receptors come from a human donor with multiple sclerosis.

This clonotype was detected once. This CDR3 is CSVSPGTEANYGYTF. In nucleotides, the CDR3 is TGCAGCGTGAGTCCCGGGACAGAAGCTAACTATGGCTACACCTTC. The chain couples TRBV29-1 to TRBJ1-2; 7 bases fit TRBD1. Per germline, CDR1 SQVTM and CDR2 ANQGSEA. J was trimmed by 0 bases and V by 6 bases; bases with no gene match: 10. This CDR3 spans 15 amino acids. The variable domain in full, completed from reference TRBV29-1 and TRBJ1-2, reads SAVISQKPSRDICQRGTSLTIQCQVDSQVTMMFWYRQQPGQSLTLIATANQGSEATYESGFVIDKFPISRPNLTFSTLTVSNMSPEDSSIYLCSVSPGTEANYGYTFGSGTRLTVV.

This CDR3 reads CSVEGLQSEQFF. The CDR3 DNA reads as TGCAGCGTTGAAGGGCTTCAGAGTGAGCAGTTCTTC. J is TRBJ2-1 and V is TRBV29-1, with D hard to call. The CDR3 runs to 12 residues. Trimming took off 1 base at V and 9 bases at J, with 10 bases between the two ends. The germline gives CDR1 SQVTM, CDR2 ANQGSEA.